This T cell receptor beta chain was found in a study of response to subunit inactivated influenza vaccine. Points from the study as a whole: Authors suggested each seasonal influenza vaccination recruits few new T cells.

Trimming took off 6 bases at V and 5 bases at J, with 16 bases between the two ends. Per germline, CDR1 MNHNS and CDR2 SASEGT. The CDR3 is made up of 14 amino acids. TCRdb called the RT-PCR reads again in MiXCR, with one record for every CDR3 protein. The sample consists of 710,000 or so distinct CDR3 sequences, approximately 14% of them appearing once. This clonotype was seen a handful of times. As yet, its antigen is unknown. Material: PBMCs from blood, obtained 12 days after vaccination. The rearrangement links TRBV6-1 to TRBJ1-1; possibly TRBD1 for D (6 bases). The TCR originated in a man aged 50-59 years who received an inactivated influenza vaccine. The CDR3 is CASRNDRRDTEAFF. The CDR3 nucleotides are TGTGCCAGCAGAAATGACAGGCGGGATACTGAAGCTTTCTTT.